Shown below are 32 T cell receptor beta chains from a single sample sequenced in a study of T-cell reconstitution after alpha-beta-depleted transplantation in children. Preparation of the TCRbeta library was carried out with unique molecular identifiers. One entry per CDR3 protein, called by TCRdb with MiXCR from the PCR reads. Of just under 350,000 distinct CDR3 sequences detected, about 17% appear once; the ten largest clones hold around two fifths. Specimen: PBMCs, mostly from graft donor cells, collected 360 days after TCRalphabeta/CD19-depleted stem cell transplant. Receptors were obtained from a male patient aged 2-9 years who had a stem cell transplant for acute lymphoblastic leukemia, so the T cells may come from the graft donor.

This chain links TRBV11-3 with TRBJ2-1; 7 nucleotides line up with TRBD2. Germline lookup yields CDR1 SGHNT and CDR2 YENEEA. This CDR3 has 15 amino acids. Germline trimming cut 1 base from V and 8 bases from J; bases unmatched to any gene: 8. This chain's CDR3 is CASSLGAGVFDEQFF. CDR3 nucleotide sequence: TGTGCCAGCAGCTTAGGGGCGGGAGTTTTCGATGAGCAGTTCTTC.

This clonotype was seen a handful of times. Germline and junction disagree at one end, which may indicate a read error. The chain couples TRBV24-1 to TRBJ2-3; 9 positions agree with TRBD2. CDR1 is KGHDR, CDR2 SFDVKD, per germline. The CDR3 has 16 residues. The CDR3 nucleotides are TGTGCCACCAGAGATTTGCAGCGGGGGGCTGGAGATACGCAGTATTTT. As protein: CATRDLQRGAGDTQYF.

The chain couples TRBV7-2 to TRBJ1-2, with D maybe TRBD1 (5 bases). Trimming pared 2 bases from V and 7 bases from J, leaving 20 bases between. The CDR3 consists of 16 residues. CDR1 and CDR2 (germline): SGHTA, FQGNSA. Here the CDR3 DNA reads TGTGCCAGCAGCTTACCTTCGGGTGGAGGGGCAAGTGGCTACACCTTC. Translated: CASSLPSGGGASGYTF.

CDR3 loop: CASSPMASGSRGTGELFF. The CDR3 bases are TGTGCCAGCTCACCAATGGCTAGCGGGAGTCGCGGCACCGGGGAGCTGTTTTTT. This chain connects TRBV18 to TRBJ2-2; 10 positions agree with TRBD2. The CDR3 sequence is 18 residues long. Germline CDR1 reads KGHSH; CDR2 reads LQKENI. Trimming cost V 2 bases and J 4 bases; bases outside gene matches: 10.

The chain employs TRBV20-1 and TRBJ2-3; 8 bases fit TRBD2. CDR3 size: 14 residues. Per germline, CDR1 DFQATT and CDR2 SNEGSKA (reference sequence). Trimming took 7 bases from V and 3 from J; bases not matched to a gene: 9. CDR3 coding DNA: TGCAGTGTTAAGCTAGCGGGTAGAACAGATACGCAGTATTTT. This sequence encodes CSVKLAGRTDTQYF.

This rearrangement joins TRBV12-3 or TRBV12-4 to TRBJ2-1; D is ambiguous. The CDR3 is made up of 15 amino acids. V lost 2 bases and J lost 0, with 8 bases in between. The CDR3 loop is CASSLSAFSYNEQFF. DNA of the CDR3: TGTGCCAGCAGTTTATCTGCGTTCTCCTACAATGAGCAGTTCTTC.

This clonotype was recorded a few times. The chain carries TRBV6-1 and TRBJ2-1; 7 bases map to TRBD1. The V gene end was trimmed by 11 bases and the J gene end by 6 bases; junction bases not matched to a gene: 13. The CDR3 spans 14 residues. Germline CDR1 MNHNS, CDR2 SASEGT. CDR3 in amino acids: CACNSGGRRNEQFF. Written as DNA, the CDR3 is TGTGCCTGTAACTCAGGGGGAAGACGCAATGAGCAGTTCTTC.

This clonotype was seen a few times. This chain uses TRBV29-1 with TRBJ2-7; D is unclear. The CDR3 loop spans 15 amino acids. Germline V gene data show CDR1 as SQVTM and CDR2 as ANQGSEA. The V gene lost 2 bases and the J gene lost 4 bases, with 18 bases spanning the gap. CDR3 in DNA: TGCAGCGTTGAACGCCCTTTAGGCCCTAGATACGAGCAGTACTTC. Protein sequence: CSVERPLGPRYEQYF.

This clonotype was counted a few times. The chain combines TRBV7-8 with TRBJ1-5, with TRBD1 identical over 8 bases. Germline V gene lookup returns CDR1 SGHVS and CDR2 FQNEAQ. The trim removed 3 bases at V and 4 bases at J, leaving 8 bases unmatched. The CDR3 is 16 residues long. CDR3 sequence: CASSLTGDAKNQPQHF. The CDR3 nucleotides are TGTGCCAGCAGCTTGACAGGGGACGCAAAAAATCAGCCCCAGCATTTT.

V is TRBV12-3 or TRBV12-4 and J is TRBJ2-2, with 12 bases identical to TRBD2. CDR3 size: 18 residues. The J segment lost 4 bases and the V segment lost 6 bases, leaving 12 bases of the junction unmatched. CDR3 in amino acids: CASRGLAGSARITGELFF. The DNA for the CDR3 is TGTGCCAGCAGGGGACTAGCGGGTTCCGCCCGGATCACCGGGGAGCTGTTTTTT.

The chain has TRBV4-3 and TRBJ2-5; the D gene is possibly TRBD1 (6 bases). The ends were cut back, 0 bases at V and 4 bases at J, with 18 bases in the middle. This CDR3 is built from 17 residues. CDR1 is LGHNA and CDR2 is YSLEER in the germline V gene. As DNA, the CDR3 is TGCGCCAGCAGCCAAGAAGTGGGGGCCCTGATCACAGAGACCCAGTACTTC. Its protein product is CASSQEVGALITETQYF.

The chain joins TRBV6-5 to TRBJ2-1; 10 positions agree with TRBD2. This CDR3 has 15 residues. Per germline, CDR1 MNHEY and CDR2 SVGAGI. The junction had 4 bases not matched to a gene; V was cut back by 2 bases and J by 6 bases. This chain's CDR3 is CASSYITSGINEQFF. The CDR3 bases are TGTGCCAGCAGTTACATAACTAGCGGGATCAATGAGCAGTTCTTC.

This clonotype was counted only a few times. The V gene is TRBV30, the J gene TRBJ2-7; the match to TRBD1 covers 7 bases. CDR1 is GTSNPN and CDR2 is SVGIG in the germline V gene (reference sequence). After removal of 2 bases from V and 3 bases from J, the junction contained 7 bases not matched to a gene. This CDR3 has 14 amino acids. In DNA form, the CDR3 reads TGTGCCTGGAGTATCTCCGGGACAGTCTACGAGCAGTACTTC. Its protein is CAWSISGTVYEQYF.

This clonotype appeared many times. J is TRBJ1-1 and V is TRBV5-5; D gene uncertain. Trimming left V 4 bases short and J 1 base short, with 5 bases between. CDR1 and CDR2 from the germline V gene are SGHKS and YYEKEE (reference sequence). The CDR3 is 12 residues long. The CDR3 protein is CASSLSNTEAFF. CDR3 in DNA: TGTGCCAGCAGCCTGTCGAACACTGAAGCTTTCTTT. Full variable domain (remainder filled in from reference TRBV5-5 and TRBJ1-1): DAGVTQSPTHLIKTRGQQVTLRCSPISGHKSVSWYQQVLGQGPQFIFQYYEKEERGRGNFPDRFSARQFPNYSSELNVNALLLGDSALYLCASSLSNTEAFFGQGTRLTVV.

This clonotype was picked up a small number of times. The rearrangement joins TRBV27 to TRBJ2-7; tentative D call: TRBD1 (6 bases). Germline assignment: CDR1 MNHEY and CDR2 SMNVEV (reference sequence). The CDR3 is made up of 14 amino acids. Trimming took 3 bases from V and 0 from J, leaving 9 bases between them. CDR3 in amino acids: CASSFLQGSYEQYF. DNA of the CDR3: TGTGCCAGCAGTTTTTTACAGGGCTCCTACGAGCAGTACTTC.

Here the CDR3 DNA reads TGTGCCATCAGACTAGCGGGAGCCGATACGCAGTATTTT. This codes for CAIRLAGADTQYF. V gene TRBV10-3 combines with J gene TRBJ2-3; 11 nucleotides agree with TRBD2. CDR1 is ENHRY, CDR2 SYGVKD, per germline. V was pared by 6 bases and J by 6 bases, with 2 bases of the junction left unmatched. CDR3 length equals 13 residues.

This clonotype was recorded many times. The rearrangement joins TRBV7-2 to TRBJ1-2; D is possibly TRBD1 (5 bases). The germline gives CDR1 SGHTA, CDR2 FQGNSA. This CDR3 comprises 15 residues. The V end was cut by 1 base, the J end by 7 bases, with 16 bases between. CDR3 nucleotides: TGTGCCAGCAGCTTAGTTCAGGGAAAGGCGAGTGGCTACACCTTC. This codes for CASSLVQGKASGYTF.

This clonotype was detected many times. V usage is TRBV29-1 and J usage is TRBJ2-4, with TRBD1 matching 8 bases. Germline assignment: CDR1 SQVTM and CDR2 ANQGSEA. With V trimmed by 4 bases and J by 8 bases, 7 bases remained unmatched. CDR3 size: 13 residues. CDR3 in amino acids: CSVVRQGIDIQYF. Written as DNA, the CDR3 is TGCAGCGTTGTCCGACAGGGGATTGACATTCAGTACTTC.

The chain uses TRBV5-8 and TRBJ2-4; 9 bases match TRBD1. The CDR3 length is 14 residues. The germline V gene encodes CDR1 SGHTS and CDR2 YDEGEE. The V and J ends lost 5 bases and 5 bases, in that order; junction bases with no gene match: 5. The CDR3, as DNA: TGTGCCAGCAGACCCCGGGACAGGGAAAACATTCAGTACTTC. This translates into CASRPRDRENIQYF.

This clonotype was detected ten times or more. The V and J genes are TRBV24-1 and TRBJ2-1; TRBD1 or TRBD2 may be the D gene (6 bases each). The CDR3 runs to 15 residues. V lost 1 base, J lost 8 bases, and 14 bases lay in between. The germline CDR1 and CDR2 sequences are KGHDR and SFDVKD. The CDR3 DNA follows: TGTGCCACCAGTGATTTAGGGGGGCCCGGCGATGAGCAGTTCTTC. Translation: CATSDLGGPGDEQFF.

The V gene is TRBV28, the J gene TRBJ2-5; D tentatively fits TRBD1 or TRBD2 (5 bases each). The length of the CDR3 is 19 residues. The ends were cut back, 1 base at V and 1 base at J, with 22 bases in the middle. Germline V lookup: CDR1 MDHEN, CDR2 SYDVKM. The CDR3 loop is CASSLYPTRGAGFQETQYF. The CDR3 DNA sequence: TGTGCCAGCAGTTTATACCCGACAAGAGGGGCCGGTTTCCAAGAGACCCAGTACTTC.

This clonotype was found a few times. J is TRBJ2-5 and V is TRBV4-1; 7 nucleotides match TRBD2. The V and J ends lost 0 bases and 0 bases, in that order; junction bases with no gene match: 13. Germline lookup yields CDR1 MGHRA and CDR2 YSYEKL. The CDR3 is 19 amino acids. The CDR3 loop is CASSQDGGSGVRNQETQYF. The CDR3 bases are TGCGCCAGCAGCCAAGACGGCGGGAGTGGAGTCAGGAACCAAGAGACCCAGTACTTC.

This clonotype was counted between two and nine times. This chain links TRBV12-3 or TRBV12-4 with TRBJ2-7; D may be TRBD1 (5 bases). V was shortened by 5 bases and J by 6 bases, with 17 bases between the two germline ends. This CDR3 has 14 amino acids. The chain's CDR3 is CASSPEQDLGEQYF. DNA for the CDR3: TGTGCCAGCAGTCCCGAACAGGATCTGGGCGAGCAGTACTTC.

The rearrangement uses TRBV10-3 and TRBJ2-7; D call uncertain. The V gene lost 3 bases and the J gene lost 3 bases, with 18 bases spanning the gap. In germline, CDR1 is ENHRY, CDR2 SYGVKD. This CDR3 region has 16 residues. For the CDR3, the DNA is TGTGCCATCAGTGAATTGTGGGCCAGGAACTACTACGAGCAGTACTTC. It translates to CAISELWARNYYEQYF.

The rearrangement uses TRBV27 and TRBJ1-4, with D unclear. Deletions cut 5 bases from V and 0 bases from J, with 10 bases between. Germline-derived CDR1 and CDR2 are MNHEY and SMNVEV (reference sequence). CDR3 length equals 15 residues. As DNA, the CDR3 is TGTGCCAGCAGTCTAAGGAGCTCAACTAATGAAAAACTGTTTTTT. Translation gives CASSLRSSTNEKLFF. Looking up the rest from reference TRBV27 and TRBJ1-4 gives the full variable domain: EAQVTQNPRYLITVTGKKLTVTCSQNMNHEYMSWYRQDPGLGLRQIYYSMNVEVTDKGDVPEGYKVSRKEKRNFPLILESPSPNQTSLYFCASSLRSSTNEKLFFGSGTQLSVL.

The table lists this clonotype with a few counts. The chain combines TRBV7-8 with TRBJ2-1, with D hard to call. Trimming shortened V by 5 bases and J by 8 bases, and 16 bases separated the two germline ends. The CDR3 is made up of 14 amino acids. The germline gives CDR1 SGHVS, CDR2 FQNEAQ. The CDR3 is CASSPARYFDEQFF. The DNA of the CDR3 is TGTGCCAGCAGCCCCGCCAGATATTTCGATGAGCAGTTCTTC.

This clonotype was observed a few times. CDR3 protein: CATSIATSVTYNEQFF. The CDR3 DNA follows: TGTGCCACCAGTATCGCGACTAGTGTAACCTACAATGAGCAGTTCTTC. This chain joins TRBV24-1 and TRBJ2-1, with D possibly TRBD2 on 6 matching bases. Between the trimmed V and J ends, which lost 6 bases and 2 bases, there was a span of 16 bases. The CDR3 is 16 amino acids. Looked up from germline, CDR1 is KGHDR and CDR2 is SFDVKD.

V and J are TRBV28 and TRBJ1-5; 8 nucleotides match TRBD1. The CDR3 runs 15 residues. The V gene's germline CDR1 is MDHEN and CDR2 SYDVKM. J was trimmed by 7 bases and V by 6 bases; bases with no gene match: 11. The CDR3 loop reads CASRPTYRGGQPQHF. The CDR3 DNA sequence: TGTGCCAGCAGACCAACTTACAGGGGGGGCCAGCCCCAGCATTTT.

The chain recombines TRBV4-2 with TRBJ2-5; D unresolved. Trimming took 0 bases from V and 5 from J, leaving 7 bases between them. The CDR3 extends over 13 amino acids. CDR1 and CDR2 from the germline V gene are LGHNA and YNFKEQ. The CDR3 here is CASSQDHSETQYF. The CDR3 nucleotides read TGTGCCAGCAGCCAAGATCATTCGGAGACCCAGTACTTC.

The V and J genes are TRBV7-9 and TRBJ2-2; tentative D call: TRBD2 (6 bases). V was clipped by 4 bases and J by 4 bases, with 16 bases between them. The germline CDR1 and CDR2 sequences are SEHNR and FQNEAQ (reference sequence). The CDR3 loop spans 16 amino acids. The CDR3 bases are TGTGCCAGCAGCTGGGATGGTAGCGGAGTCACCGGGGAGCTGTTTTTT. Translating gives CASSWDGSGVTGELFF.

This clonotype has a handful of counts. V usage is TRBV18 and J usage is TRBJ2-5, with 11 positions matching TRBD2. There are 18 residues in the CDR3. CDR1 and CDR2 (germline): KGHSH, LQKENI. J lost 1 base, V lost 1 base, and 8 bases had no gene match. The CDR3 DNA is TGTGCCAGCTCACCACTCGCCCTAGCGGGGGGACTCCAAGAGACCCAGTACTTC. It is translated as CASSPLALAGGLQETQYF.

On this clonotype: This may be a read error: a much more frequent sequence differs by one nucleotide. The chain joins TRBV12-3 or TRBV12-4 to TRBJ2-3, with D perhaps matching TRBD2 (7 bases). This CDR3 region has 13 residues. CDR3 DNA sequence: TGTGTCAGCAGTTTAAGGGGGGGCGATACGCAGTATTTT. Translation gives CVSSLRGGDTQYF.